The 14 T cell receptor beta chains given below trace back to one sample, sequenced in a study of CD8 T cells in Susac syndrome. With random hexamers, roughly 0.45 to 1 ug RNA was reverse transcribed. From the immunoSEQ multiplex PCR reads, TCRdb called clonotypes with MiXCR, one entry per CDR3 protein. The sample contains approximately 150,000 distinct CDR3 sequences, over 85% of which appear only once. The sample taken for sequencing was CD4+ T cells from PBMCs. All receptors derive from a human donor in good health.

The chain has TRBV25-1 and TRBJ1-2; no reliable D call. CDR3 length equals 13 residues. Germline loops: CDR1 MGHDK, CDR2 SYGVNS. Trimming shortened V by 0 bases and J by 3 bases, and 5 bases separated the two germline ends. The CDR3 loop is CASSEYSDYGYTF. CDR3 nucleotide sequence: TGTGCCAGCAGTGAATATTCTGACTATGGCTACACCTTC.

The chain uses TRBV6-5 and TRBJ2-5; no reliable D call. Germline V CDR1 and CDR2: MNHEY, SVGAGI. CDR3 length equals 14 residues. Trimming took off 0 bases at V and 1 base at J, with 6 bases between the two ends. The CDR3 sequence is CASSYSDFQETQYF. In nucleotides, the CDR3 is TGTGCCAGCAGTTACTCAGACTTCCAAGAGACCCAGTACTTC.

This chain uses TRBV20-1 with TRBJ2-2, with 10 bases aligning to TRBD1. Losses at the gene ends were 5 bases for V and 9 bases for J; bases not matched to a gene: 6. Germline CDR1 DFQATT, CDR2 SNEGSKA (reference sequence). The CDR3 consists of 13 residues. The CDR3 sequence: CSAGTGEGRELFF. In DNA form, the CDR3 reads TGCAGTGCTGGGACAGGGGAGGGTAGGGAGCTGTTTTTT.

The rearrangement joins TRBV6-5 to TRBJ2-7; D may be TRBD1 (6 bases). Trimming left V 6 bases short and J 2 bases short, with 8 bases between. Per germline, CDR1 MNHEY and CDR2 SVGAGI. This CDR3 is 12 amino acids long. The CDR3, as DNA: TGTGCCAGCAGGGGGGCCACCTACGAGCAGTACTTC. Its translation: CASRGATYEQYF.

This chain joins TRBV11-2 and TRBJ2-2; perhaps TRBD2 as D (5 bases). The CDR3 spans 15 residues. The V gene's germline CDR1 is SGHAT and CDR2 FQNNGV. The germline V and J ends were trimmed by 3 bases and 0 bases, with 8 bases remaining between them. CDR3 nucleotide sequence: TGTGCCAGCAGCTTGGCAGCGGCGAACACCGGGGAGCTGTTTTTT. This codes for CASSLAAANTGELFF.

The rearrangement joins TRBV5-1 to TRBJ2-5; 8 bases fit TRBD2. This CDR3 contains 15 residues. Per the germline V gene, CDR1 is SGHRS and CDR2 is YFSETQ. Trimming cost V 2 bases and J 3 bases; bases outside gene matches: 6. The CDR3 sequence is CASSFNGGAEETQYF. As DNA, the CDR3 is TGCGCCAGCAGCTTCAACGGGGGGGCCGAAGAGACCCAGTACTTC.

This sequence joins TRBV7-6 and TRBJ2-1, with TRBD1 identical over 7 bases. Per the germline V gene, CDR1 is SGHVS and CDR2 is FNYEAQ. V lost 5 bases and J lost 9; bases outside the gene matches: 4. The CDR3 length is 12 residues. As DNA, the CDR3 is TGTGCCAGCAGCCAGACAGGGATTGAGCAGTTCTTC. It specifies CASSQTGIEQFF.

The chain couples TRBV4-1 to TRBJ2-7; 8 bases match TRBD2. The V and J ends lost 3 bases and 1 base, in that order; junction bases with no gene match: 11. CDR1 is MGHRA and CDR2 is YSYEKL in the germline V gene. The CDR3 spans 17 residues. The CDR3 loop is CASSQARSGGDSYEQYF. In DNA form, the CDR3 reads TGCGCCAGCAGCCAGGCCCGTTCCGGGGGGGATTCCTACGAGCAGTACTTC.

The chain combines TRBV3-1 with TRBJ2-6; no clear D gene. The CDR3 totals 16 residues. Germline V gene data show CDR1 as LGHDT and CDR2 as YNNKEL (reference sequence). V lost 3 bases to trimming and J lost 5 bases, with 14 bases between them. CDR3 region: CASSQTHSFWANVLTF. The CDR3 DNA follows: TGTGCCAGCAGCCAGACACACTCCTTCTGGGCCAACGTCCTGACTTTC.

The V and J genes are TRBV2 and TRBJ1-6; D not certain. The germline V gene encodes CDR1 SNHLY and CDR2 FYNNEI. V was shortened by 4 bases and J by 7 bases, with 8 bases between the two germline ends. CDR3 size: 13 residues. CDR3 protein: CASSVNGNSPLHF. CDR3 nucleotides: TGTGCCAGCAGTGTCAACGGGAATTCACCCCTCCACTTT.

The chain couples TRBV15 to TRBJ1-4; perhaps TRBD1 as D (6 bases). Per germline, CDR1 LNHNV and CDR2 YYDKDF (reference sequence). The germline V and J ends were trimmed by 8 bases and 0 bases, with 16 bases remaining between them. This CDR3 comprises 16 residues. The CDR3 loop is CATAVDGGTTNEKLFF. CDR3 nucleotides: TGTGCCACCGCCGTTGACGGGGGCACAACTAATGAAAAACTGTTTTTT.

The V call is TRBV10-3, the J call TRBJ2-7, with TRBD2 identical over 8 bases. This CDR3 comprises 13 residues. Germline V lookup: CDR1 ENHRY, CDR2 SYGVKD. Trimming removed 6 bases from V and 3 bases from J; junction bases left unmatched: 4. In nucleotides, the CDR3 is TGTGCCATCAGCACTAGCGGCAACTACGAGCAGTACTTC. Translating it yields CAISTSGNYEQYF.

This chain connects TRBV9 to TRBJ1-1; D ambiguous. This CDR3 has 14 residues. V lost 1 base and J lost 1, with 8 bases in between. Germline V CDR1 and CDR2: SGDLS, YYNGEE. The CDR3 region is CASSVTSQNTEAFF. The CDR3 region has the DNA TGTGCCAGCAGCGTAACCAGCCAGAACACTGAAGCTTTCTTT.

The chain uses TRBV6-1 and TRBJ2-7; 7 bases align to TRBD2. With V trimmed by 3 bases and J by 1 base, 6 bases remained unmatched. Germline CDR1 MNHNS, CDR2 SASEGT. The CDR3 length is 15 residues. The DNA of the CDR3 is TGTGCCAGCAGTGACCTCACGGGGGGATCCTACGAGCAGTACTTC. Translating gives CASSDLTGGSYEQYF.